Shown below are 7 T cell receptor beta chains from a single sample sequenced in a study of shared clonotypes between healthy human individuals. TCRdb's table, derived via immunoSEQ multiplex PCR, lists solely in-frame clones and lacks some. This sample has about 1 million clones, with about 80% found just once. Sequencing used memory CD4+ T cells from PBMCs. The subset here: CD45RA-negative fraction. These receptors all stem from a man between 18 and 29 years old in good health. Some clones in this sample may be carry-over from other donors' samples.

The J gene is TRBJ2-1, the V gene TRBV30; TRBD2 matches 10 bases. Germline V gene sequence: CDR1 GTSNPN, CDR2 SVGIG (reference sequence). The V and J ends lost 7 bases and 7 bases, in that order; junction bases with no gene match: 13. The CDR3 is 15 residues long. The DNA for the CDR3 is TGTGCCTTTGGGGAGAAGGGACTAGCGTCGAATGAGCAGTTCTTC. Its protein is CAFGEKGLASNEQFF.

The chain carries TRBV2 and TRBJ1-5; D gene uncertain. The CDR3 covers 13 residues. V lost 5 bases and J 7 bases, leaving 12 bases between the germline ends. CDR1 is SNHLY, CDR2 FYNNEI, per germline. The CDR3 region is CASSRGLTQPQHF. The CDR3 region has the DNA TGTGCCAGCAGTCGGGGTCTCACCCAGCCCCAGCATTTT.

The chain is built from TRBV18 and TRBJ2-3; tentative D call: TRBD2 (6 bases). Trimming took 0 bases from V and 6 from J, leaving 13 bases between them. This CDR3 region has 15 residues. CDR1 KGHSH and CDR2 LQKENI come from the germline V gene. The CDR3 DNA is TGTGCCAGCTCACCACCGGCCGGCCGGGAGGATACGCAGTATTTT. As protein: CASSPPAGREDTQYF. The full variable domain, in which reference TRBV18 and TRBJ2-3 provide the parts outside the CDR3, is NAGVMQNPRHLVRRRGQEARLRCSPMKGHSHVYWYRQLPEEGLKFMVYLQKENIIDESGMPKERFSAEFPKEGPSILRIQQVVRGDSAAYFCASSPPAGREDTQYFGPGTRLTVL.

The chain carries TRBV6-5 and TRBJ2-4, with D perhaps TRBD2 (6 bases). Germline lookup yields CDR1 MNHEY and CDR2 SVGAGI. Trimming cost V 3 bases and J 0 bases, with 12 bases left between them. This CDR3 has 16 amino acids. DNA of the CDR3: TGTGCCAGCAGTTATGGCGGGAATTCAGCCAAAAACATTCAGTACTTC. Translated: CASSYGGNSAKNIQYF.

The CDR3 DNA reads as TGTGCCAGCCGGGAGTCTCCGGGGTCCCCCTGGGCTTTCTTT. It yields the protein CASRESPGSPWAFF. V and J are TRBV19 and TRBJ1-1, with D unclear. The CDR3 spans 14 residues. V lost 9 bases and J lost 11, with 25 bases in between. Germline V gene sequence: CDR1 LNHDA, CDR2 SQIVND (reference sequence).

CDR3 protein: CASSLRSRGTIYF. The CDR3 DNA follows: TGTGCCAGCAGTTTGAGGTCTAGGGGCACCATATATTTT. The gene calls are TRBV28 and TRBJ1-3, with TRBD1 as a possible D gene (5 bases). The V gene lost 3 bases and the J gene lost 9 bases, with 12 bases spanning the gap. This CDR3 is 13 amino acids long. CDR1 is MDHEN, CDR2 SYDVKM, per germline.

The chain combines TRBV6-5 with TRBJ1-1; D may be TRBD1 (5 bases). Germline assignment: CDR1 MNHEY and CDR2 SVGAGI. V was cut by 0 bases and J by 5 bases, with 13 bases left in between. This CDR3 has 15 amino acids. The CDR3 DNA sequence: TGTGCCAGCAGTTACTCGAGGGGAAAGGGAACTGAAGCTTTCTTT. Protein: CASSYSRGKGTEAFF.